Listed below are T cell receptor beta chains from one sample, sequenced in a study of human T cells and chemical hapten exposure. From the RACE reads, TCRdb called clonotypes with MiXCR, one entry per CDR3 protein. Altogether some 250,000 distinct CDR3 sequences are present, about 7.7% being singletons, with the ten largest covering 1.2%. Specimen: whole blood, collected in connection with sensitization to the hapten diphenylcyclopropenone (DPC). Receptor source: a young man with alopecia areata. Some clones in this sample may be carry-over from other donors' samples. Both conserved end residues are part of each CDR3. A D gene is named only where the DNA matches it firmly. Size is stated for part of the rows, as once, few or many counts, or as a class when the clone is expanded.

clone_size: -; j_call: TRBJ2-2; v_call: TRBV2; d_call: -; cdr3_aa: CASKISPGNTGELFF; cdr3_nt: TGTGCCAGCAAGATTAGCCCCGGGAACACCGGGGAGCTGTTTTTT
clone_size: few; j_call: TRBJ1-2; v_call: TRBV7-2; d_call: TRBD1; cdr3_aa: CASSLSQGVSNGYTF; cdr3_nt: TGTGCCAGCAGCTTAAGTCAGGGGGTGTCGAATGGCTACACCTTC
clone_size: -; j_call: TRBJ1-1; v_call: TRBV29-1; d_call: TRBD1; cdr3_aa: CSGTSGTGLVLKAFF; cdr3_nt: TGCAGCGGTACATCCGGGACAGGGCTCGTTTTGAAGGCTTTCTTT
clone_size: many; j_call: TRBJ2-1; v_call: TRBV10-1; d_call: TRBD1; cdr3_aa: CASRSGTGSNEQFF; cdr3_nt: TGCGCCAGCAGATCCGGGACAGGCTCGAATGAGCAGTTCTTC
clone_size: -; j_call: TRBJ1-1; v_call: TRBV9; d_call: -; cdr3_aa: CASSLRTDYTEAFF; cdr3_nt: TGTGCCAGCAGCCTTCGGACGGATTACACTGAAGCTTTCTTT
clone_size: few; j_call: TRBJ2-5; v_call: TRBV29-1; d_call: TRBD2; cdr3_aa: CSVLAGAGETQYF; cdr3_nt: TGCAGCGTTCTAGCGGGGGCGGGAGAGACCCAGTACTTC
clone_size: few; j_call: TRBJ2-3; v_call: TRBV20-1; d_call: -; cdr3_aa: CSARTPAPTDTQYF; cdr3_nt: TGCAGTGCCAGGACCCCCGCCCCCACAGATACGCAGTATTTT
clone_size: -; j_call: TRBJ2-2; v_call: TRBV20-1; d_call: -; cdr3_aa: CSARPPGPTGELFF; cdr3_nt: TGCAGTGCTCGCCCCCCGGGGCCCACCGGGGAGCTGTTTTTT
clone_size: few; j_call: TRBJ1-1; v_call: TRBV27; d_call: -; cdr3_aa: CASSLTVRTEAFF; cdr3_nt: TGTGCCAGCAGTTTAACGGTCAGGACTGAAGCTTTCTTT
clone_size: many; j_call: TRBJ1-2; v_call: TRBV21-1; d_call: -; cdr3_aa: CASQGTGAAYGYTF; cdr3_nt: TGTGCCAGCCAAGGGACAGGGGCTGCCTATGGCTACACCTTC
clone_size: many; j_call: TRBJ2-2; v_call: TRBV29-1; d_call: -; cdr3_aa: CSVDRQGNTGELFF; cdr3_nt: TGCAGCGTTGATAGGCAGGGTAACACCGGGGAGCTGTTTTTT
clone_size: many; j_call: TRBJ2-7; v_call: TRBV29-1; d_call: TRBD1; cdr3_aa: CSVESRQGYEQYF; cdr3_nt: TGCAGCGTTGAATCCAGACAGGGGTACGAGCAGTACTTC
clone_size: few; j_call: TRBJ2-1; v_call: TRBV7-9; d_call: -; cdr3_aa: CASSLVQGPHNEQFF; cdr3_nt: TGTGCCAGCAGCTTAGTACAGGGACCCCACAATGAGCAGTTCTTC
clone_size: many; j_call: TRBJ2-3; v_call: TRBV11-2; d_call: -; cdr3_aa: CASSLVPDTQYF; cdr3_nt: TGTGCCAGCAGCTTAGTTCCAGATACGCAGTATTTT
clone_size: few; j_call: TRBJ2-1; v_call: TRBV7-2; d_call: -; cdr3_aa: CASSFGYLKTGVVGNEQFF; cdr3_nt: TGTGCCAGCAGCTTCGGGTACCTGAAAACCGGGGTGGTGGGGAATGAGCAGTTCTTC
clone_size: -; j_call: TRBJ1-1; v_call: TRBV10-3; d_call: TRBD1; cdr3_aa: CAISPTGTDTEAFF; cdr3_nt: TGTGCCATCAGCCCGACAGGGACGGACACTGAAGCTTTCTTT
clone_size: -; j_call: TRBJ1-1; v_call: TRBV11-2; d_call: -; cdr3_aa: CASSLRALNTEAFF; cdr3_nt: TGTGCCAGCAGCTTAAGGGCTTTGAACACTGAAGCTTTCTTT
clone_size: few; j_call: TRBJ1-2; v_call: TRBV20-1; d_call: -; cdr3_aa: CSAQEGVHGYTF; cdr3_nt: TGCAGTGCGCAAGAAGGGGTTCATGGCTACACCTTC
clone_size: -; j_call: TRBJ2-1; v_call: TRBV20-1; d_call: -; cdr3_aa: CSAMTGRDSYNEQFF; cdr3_nt: TGCAGTGCTATGACAGGGAGGGACTCCTACAATGAGCAGTTCTTC
clone_size: -; j_call: TRBJ1-4; v_call: TRBV12-3/TRBV12-4; d_call: -; cdr3_aa: CASSLEQATTNEKLFF; cdr3_nt: TGTGCCAGCAGTTTAGAACAGGCCACAACTAATGAAAAACTGTTTTTT
clone_size: few; j_call: TRBJ2-7; v_call: TRBV25-1; d_call: -; cdr3_aa: CASSEPGDGVYEQYF; cdr3_nt: TGTGCCAGCAGTGAACCGGGTGACGGAGTCTACGAGCAGTACTTC
clone_size: few; j_call: TRBJ2-7; v_call: TRBV10-2; d_call: -; cdr3_aa: CATAWDWGSYEQYF; cdr3_nt: TGCGCCACCGCGTGGGACTGGGGCTCCTACGAGCAGTACTTC
clone_size: many; j_call: TRBJ2-2; v_call: TRBV9; d_call: TRBD1; cdr3_aa: CASSARQGADTGELFF; cdr3_nt: TGTGCCAGCAGCGCCCGACAGGGGGCGGACACCGGGGAGCTGTTTTTT
clone_size: many; j_call: TRBJ1-2; v_call: TRBV18; d_call: TRBD1; cdr3_aa: CASSPSGTGGYGYTF; cdr3_nt: TGTGCCAGCTCACCTTCCGGGACAGGGGGCTATGGCTACACCTTC
clone_size: few; j_call: TRBJ2-7; v_call: TRBV28; d_call: TRBD1; cdr3_aa: CASSLGGTGGIHEQYF; cdr3_nt: TGTGCCAGCAGTTTAGGGGGGACAGGGGGTATCCACGAGCAGTACTTC
clone_size: few; j_call: TRBJ2-2; v_call: TRBV7-8; d_call: -; cdr3_aa: CASTGGDTGELFF; cdr3_nt: TGTGCCAGCACCGGGGGAGACACCGGGGAGCTGTTTTTT
clone_size: -; j_call: TRBJ1-2; v_call: TRBV28; d_call: -; cdr3_aa: CASMGDYNYGYTF; cdr3_nt: TGTGCCAGCATGGGTGATTACAACTATGGCTACACCTTC
clone_size: few; j_call: TRBJ1-2; v_call: TRBV3-1; d_call: -; cdr3_aa: CASSQEDVGYTF; cdr3_nt: TGTGCCAGCAGCCAAGAGGACGTCGGCTACACCTTC
clone_size: few; j_call: TRBJ1-5; v_call: TRBV12-3/TRBV12-4; d_call: -; cdr3_aa: CASSHDNTWDQPQHF; cdr3_nt: TGTGCCAGCAGCCATGACAACACCTGGGATCAGCCCCAGCATTTT
clone_size: -; j_call: TRBJ2-7; v_call: TRBV18; d_call: TRBD1; cdr3_aa: CASSPGSGQGMFPF; cdr3_nt: TGTGCCAGCTCACCAGGTTCGGGACAGGGGATGTTCCCCTTC
clone_size: few; j_call: TRBJ2-2; v_call: TRBV6-2/TRBV6-3; d_call: -; cdr3_aa: CAVLSGQPNTGELFF; cdr3_nt: TGTGCCGTATTATCGGGGCAGCCGAACACCGGGGAGCTGTTTTTT
clone_size: many; j_call: TRBJ1-4; v_call: TRBV21-1; d_call: -; cdr3_aa: CASSKSQPATNEKLFF; cdr3_nt: TGTGCCAGCAGCAAATCTCAGCCCGCAACTAATGAAAAACTGTTTTTT
clone_size: -; j_call: TRBJ1-1; v_call: TRBV7-2; d_call: TRBD1; cdr3_aa: CASSFGTGGTEAFF; cdr3_nt: TGTGCCAGCAGCTTTGGAACAGGGGGCACTGAAGCTTTCTTT
clone_size: -; j_call: TRBJ1-1; v_call: TRBV7-8; d_call: -; cdr3_aa: CASSGGRLNTEAFF; cdr3_nt: TGTGCCAGCAGCGGGGGCAGGTTGAACACTGAAGCTTTCTTT
clone_size: few; j_call: TRBJ1-2; v_call: TRBV4-3; d_call: TRBD1; cdr3_aa: CASSPGTGGLLNYGYTF; cdr3_nt: TGCGCCAGCAGCCCTGGGACAGGGGGCCTCCTGAACTATGGCTACACCTTC
clone_size: few; j_call: TRBJ2-5; v_call: TRBV3-1; d_call: TRBD2; cdr3_aa: CASSQPESGGPQETQYF; cdr3_nt: TGTGCCAGCAGCCAACCAGAAAGCGGGGGGCCCCAAGAGACCCAGTACTTC
clone_size: few; j_call: TRBJ1-6; v_call: TRBV12-3/TRBV12-4; d_call: TRBD1; cdr3_aa: CASRGDRAKSPLHF; cdr3_nt: TGTGCCAGCAGAGGGGACAGGGCAAAGTCACCCCTCCACTTT
clone_size: -; j_call: TRBJ2-6; v_call: TRBV20-1; d_call: -; cdr3_aa: CSAPIIPGYGANVLTF; cdr3_nt: TGCAGTGCTCCGATAATCCCAGGCTATGGGGCCAACGTCCTGACTTTC
clone_size: few; j_call: TRBJ2-5; v_call: TRBV28; d_call: -; cdr3_aa: CASSVRGVKTQYF; cdr3_nt: TGTGCCAGCAGTGTAAGGGGAGTGAAGACCCAGTACTTC